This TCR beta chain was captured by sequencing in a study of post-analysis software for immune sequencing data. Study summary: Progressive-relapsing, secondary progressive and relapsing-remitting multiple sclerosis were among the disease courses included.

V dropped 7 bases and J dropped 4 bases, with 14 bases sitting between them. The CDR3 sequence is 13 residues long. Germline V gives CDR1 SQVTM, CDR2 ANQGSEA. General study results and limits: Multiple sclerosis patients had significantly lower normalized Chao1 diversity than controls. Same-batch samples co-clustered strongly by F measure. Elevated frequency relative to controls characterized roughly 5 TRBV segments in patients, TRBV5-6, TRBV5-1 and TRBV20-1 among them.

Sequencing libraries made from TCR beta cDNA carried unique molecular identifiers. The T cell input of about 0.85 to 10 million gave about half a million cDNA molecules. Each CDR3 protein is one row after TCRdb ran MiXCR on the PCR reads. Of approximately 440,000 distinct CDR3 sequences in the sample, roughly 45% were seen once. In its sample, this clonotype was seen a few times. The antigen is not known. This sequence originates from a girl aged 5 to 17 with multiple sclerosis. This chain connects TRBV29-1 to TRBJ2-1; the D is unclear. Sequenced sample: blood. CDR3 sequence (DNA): TGCAGCGCGGAAGGGCCCCATTACAATGAGCAGTTCTTC. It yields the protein CSAEGPHYNEQFF.